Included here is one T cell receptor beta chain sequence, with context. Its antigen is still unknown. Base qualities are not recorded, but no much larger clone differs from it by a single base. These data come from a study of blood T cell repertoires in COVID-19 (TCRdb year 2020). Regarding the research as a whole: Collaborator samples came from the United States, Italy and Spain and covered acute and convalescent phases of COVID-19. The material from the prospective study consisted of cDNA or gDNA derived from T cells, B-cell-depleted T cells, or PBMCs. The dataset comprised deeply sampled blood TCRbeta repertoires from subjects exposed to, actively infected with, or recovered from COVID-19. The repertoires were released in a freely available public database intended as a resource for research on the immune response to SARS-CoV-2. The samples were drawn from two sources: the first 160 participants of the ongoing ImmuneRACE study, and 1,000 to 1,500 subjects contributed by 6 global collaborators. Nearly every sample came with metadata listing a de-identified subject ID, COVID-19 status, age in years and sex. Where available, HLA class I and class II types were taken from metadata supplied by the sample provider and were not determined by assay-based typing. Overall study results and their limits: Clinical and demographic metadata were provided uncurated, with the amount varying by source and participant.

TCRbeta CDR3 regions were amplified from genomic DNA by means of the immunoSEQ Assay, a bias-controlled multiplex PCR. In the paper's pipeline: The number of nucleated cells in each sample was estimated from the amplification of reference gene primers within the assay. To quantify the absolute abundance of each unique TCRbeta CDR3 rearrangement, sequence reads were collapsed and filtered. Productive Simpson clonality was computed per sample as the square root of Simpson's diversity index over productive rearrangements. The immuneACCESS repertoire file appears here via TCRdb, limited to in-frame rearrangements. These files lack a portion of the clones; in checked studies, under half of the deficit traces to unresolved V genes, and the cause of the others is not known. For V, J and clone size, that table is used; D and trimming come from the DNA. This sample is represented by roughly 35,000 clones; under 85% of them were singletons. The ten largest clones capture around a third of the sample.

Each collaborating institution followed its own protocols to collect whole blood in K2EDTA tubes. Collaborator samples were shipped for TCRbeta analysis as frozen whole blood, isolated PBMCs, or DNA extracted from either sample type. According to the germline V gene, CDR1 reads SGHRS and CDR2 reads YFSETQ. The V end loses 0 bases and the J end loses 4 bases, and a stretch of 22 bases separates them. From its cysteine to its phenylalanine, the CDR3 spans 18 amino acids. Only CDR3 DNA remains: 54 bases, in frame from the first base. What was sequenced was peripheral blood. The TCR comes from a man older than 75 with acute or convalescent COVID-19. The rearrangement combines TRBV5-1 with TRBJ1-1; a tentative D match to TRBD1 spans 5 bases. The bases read TGCGCCAGCAGCTTGGCCCTAGCGAGTGCAGGGTCGGGCACTGAAGCTTTCTTT. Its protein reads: CASSLALASAGSGTEAFF.